Presented here are 9 T cell receptor beta chains from one specimen sequenced in a study of OX40 agonist ivuxolimab in advanced cancers. Profiling relied on immunoSEQ multiplex PCR, and the TCRdb table lists in-frame clones only, not all of them. In the table there are tens of thousands of clones, 75% to 85% of which are singletons. Sample: CD4+ or CD8+ T cells sorted from blood, taken in a trial of the OX40 agonist ivuxolimab. The origin of the receptors is an adult with an advanced solid tumor such as melanoma, head and neck, liver or kidney cancer.

In its sample, this clone was seen once. This sequence joins TRBV4-2 and TRBJ2-3; 11 positions match TRBD2. V shed 4 bases, J shed 10 bases, and the junction held 7 bases outside the gene matches. The CDR3 spans 14 residues. Germline lookup yields CDR1 LGHNA and CDR2 YNFKEQ. The CDR3 loop reads CASSPIAGGPSQYF. In DNA, the CDR3 is TGTGCCAGCAGCCCGATAGCGGGAGGGCCATCGCAGTATTTT.

V usage is TRBV18 and J usage is TRBJ2-1; D is possibly TRBD2 (6 bases). V gave up 3 bases and J gave up 8 bases, with 23 bases separating them. Germline V gene lookup returns CDR1 KGHSH and CDR2 LQKENI. CDR3 length equals 17 residues. CDR3 sequence: CASSPRRFAGWEDEQFF. The CDR3 nucleotides read TGTGCCAGCTCACCGCGACGATTCGCGGGGTGGGAGGATGAGCAGTTCTTC.

The V call is TRBV11-1, the J call TRBJ2-3, with 8 bases lining up with TRBD2. Trimming took 4 bases from V and 7 from J; bases not matched to a gene: 13. The CDR3 extends over 16 amino acids. From germline, CDR1 is SGHAT and CDR2 FQDESV (reference sequence). The CDR3 sequence is CASSYGSSGTRNTQYF. The CDR3 DNA reads as TGTGCCAGCAGCTATGGGTCCTCCGGGACTAGGAATACGCAGTATTTT.

The CDR3 coding sequence is TGTGCCACCAGCAGAGACGCGGGGTTAAACACCATATATTTT. Encoded protein: CATSRDAGLNTIYF. The J gene is TRBJ1-3, the V gene TRBV15; D unresolved. The CDR3 has 14 residues. V was pared by 0 bases and J by 6 bases, with 9 bases between. Germline V gene sequence: CDR1 LNHNV, CDR2 YYDKDF (reference sequence).

This clone was seen more than once but under ten times. The chain couples TRBV18 to TRBJ1-5; D remains unclear. Germline CDR1 reads KGHSH; CDR2 reads LQKENI. This CDR3 contains 12 residues. V shed 5 bases and J shed 3 bases, with 5 bases lying between them. CDR3 loop: CASSADNQPQHF. The DNA for the CDR3 is TGTGCCAGCTCAGCGGACAATCAGCCCCAGCATTTT. Using reference TRBV18 and TRBJ1-5 for the parts outside the CDR3, the full variable domain is NAGVMQNPRHLVRRRGQEARLRCSPMKGHSHVYWYRQLPEEGLKFMVYLQKENIIDESGMPKERFSAEFPKEGPSILRIQQVVRGDSAAYFCASSADNQPQHFGDGTRLSIL.

The chain has TRBV7-2 and TRBJ1-4; possible D gene TRBD1, 6 bases. Germline assignment: CDR1 SGHTA and CDR2 FQGNSA. This CDR3 is built from 16 residues. Trimming stripped 3 bases from V and 4 bases from J, with 15 bases between. The CDR3 reads CASSFTTGQLNEKLFF. CDR3 bases: TGTGCCAGCAGCTTCACAACCGGACAGCTTAATGAAAAACTGTTTTTT.

This clone has a single count. The V call is TRBV9, the J call TRBJ1-1; D might be TRBD1 (6 bases). The CDR3 is 15 residues long. Between the trimmed V and J ends, which lost 3 bases and 4 bases, there was a span of 16 bases. Germline values: CDR1 SGDLS, CDR2 YYNGEE. CDR3 sequence: CASSAGKTGFTEAFF. The DNA of the CDR3 is TGTGCCAGCAGCGCAGGGAAAACAGGGTTCACTGAAGCTTTCTTT.

The gene calls are TRBV2 and TRBJ2-1, with 7 bases lining up with TRBD2. The CDR3 spans 17 residues. V lost 8 bases and J lost 6; bases outside the gene matches: 19. The germline V gene has CDR1 SNHLY and CDR2 FYNNEI. The CDR3 nucleotides are TGTGCCAGCTCGAAGAAACAAGCGGGACCCGGCGTCAATGAGCAGTTCTTC. This translates into CASSKKQAGPGVNEQFF. Full variable domain (outside the CDR3, taken from reference TRBV2 and TRBJ2-1): EPEVTQTPSHQVTQMGQEVILRCVPISNHLYFYWYRQILGQKVEFLVSFYNNEISEKSEIFDDQFSVERPDGSNFTLKIRSTKLEDSAMYFCASSKKQAGPGVNEQFFGPGTRLTVL.

A word on this clone: The junction departs from the called germline gene at one end, perhaps through a read error. The chain joins TRBV2 to TRBJ1-5; unclear D gene. Germline V gene data show CDR1 as SNHLY and CDR2 as FYNNEI. The CDR3 spans 15 residues. The CDR3 coding sequence is TGTGCCAGCAATCGGGAATTTCTTAGCGATCAGCCCCAGCATTTT. Protein product: CASNREFLSDQPQHF.